The T cell receptor (beta chain) under discussion was sequenced for a study of response to subunit inactivated influenza vaccine. One entry per CDR3 protein, called by TCRdb with MiXCR from the RT-PCR reads. The table lists 500,000 to 700,000 distinct CDR3 sequences, roughly 23% of them singletons. This clonotype was seen a handful of times. Germline V CDR1 and CDR2: DFQATT, SNEGSKA (reference sequence). The length of the CDR3 is 15 residues. Trimming took 5 bases from V and 5 from J; bases not matched to a gene: 11. These same records also appear under a second study, on T cells expressing NK-cell markers. This second study notes: Synthesis of TCR beta cDNA relied on 5'RACE template switching carrying UMIs.

This TCR derives from a man aged 50 or older who received an inactivated influenza vaccine. V usage is TRBV20-1 and J usage is TRBJ2-2; 7 positions agree with TRBD2. Source: CD4+ T cells sorted from PBMCs, taken roughly 13 days after vaccination. CDR3 sequence (DNA): TGCAGTGCTCTGACTAGCTCTCGGGTGACCGGGGAGCTGTTTTTT. This codes for CSALTSSRVTGELFF.